Shown below are 5 T cell receptor beta chains from a single sample sequenced in a study of blood T cells in healthy people across ages. PCR was performed a second time for roughly 6 to 12 cycles using a sample-barcoded 5' primer and a J-beta primer mix. TCRdb reprocessed the 5' RACE reads with MiXCR, giving one entry per CDR3 protein. There are approximately 1,700,000 distinct CDR3 sequences in the sample; around 42% occur only once, and under 25% lies in the top ten. The specimen was blood. These receptors originate from a human donor in good health.

The chain joins TRBV7-3 to TRBJ1-2; possible D gene TRBD1, 6 bases. Germline CDR1 SGHTA, CDR2 FQGTGA. The CDR3 runs 14 residues. The germline V and J ends were trimmed by 5 bases and 6 bases, with 16 bases remaining between them. The CDR3 DNA reads TGTGCCAGCAGCCCGACGGGCAGGGGCGATGGCTACACCTTC. Translating gives CASSPTGRGDGYTF.

V and J are TRBV6-2 or TRBV6-3 and TRBJ2-7, with D perhaps matching TRBD2 (6 bases). Germline V gene data show CDR1 as MNHEY and CDR2 as SVGEGT. Trimming stripped 0 bases from V and 2 bases from J, with 11 bases between. CDR3 length equals 15 residues. CDR3 in amino acids: CASSYSVGGAYEQYF. In DNA, the CDR3 is TGTGCCAGCAGTTACTCGGTCGGCGGGGCCTACGAGCAGTACTTC.

V and J are TRBV4-3 and TRBJ2-7, with D tentatively TRBD1 or TRBD2 (6 bases each). CDR1 and CDR2 (germline): LGHNA, YSLEER. V dropped 0 bases and J dropped 0 bases, with 21 bases sitting between them. The CDR3 totals 19 residues. The CDR3 bases are TGCGCCAGCAGCCAAGATAGGGGGGCTTGGGCAGGGAGCTCCTACGAGCAGTACTTC. It translates to CASSQDRGAWAGSSYEQYF.

V is TRBV29-1 and J is TRBJ1-2; D may be TRBD1 (5 bases). The ends were cut back, 4 bases at V and 6 bases at J, with 12 bases in the middle. Germline CDR1 reads SQVTM; CDR2 reads ANQGSEA. The length of the CDR3 is 12 residues. CDR3 nucleotides: TGCAGCGTTGTGGCAGGGACGAATGGCTACACCTTC. Its translation: CSVVAGTNGYTF.

This chain links TRBV20-1 with TRBJ1-2, with D unclear. V lost 6 bases to trimming and J lost 7 bases, with 18 bases between them. Germline CDR1 reads DFQATT; CDR2 reads SNEGSKA (reference sequence). There are 13 residues in the CDR3. In nucleotides, the CDR3 is TGCAGTGCGGATTCGGGTCATATAGGTGGCTACACCTTC. Translated, it gives CSADSGHIGGYTF.